The subject of this entry is one T cell receptor beta chain. Trimming cost V 6 bases and J 5 bases, with 17 bases left between them. The germline V gene encodes CDR1 MDHEN and CDR2 SYDVKM. The CDR3 contains 14 residues. The sample belongs to a study of shared T cell receptors in the human thymus. Produced via immunoSEQ multiplex PCR; TCRdb's table is partial and in-frame only. The data contain approximately 660,000 clones, roughly 90% of them singletons. The same sample was also studied in work on human thymus T cells. That investigation notes: Healthy Finnish infants undergoing corrective surgery for congenital heart defects were used as donors. Resections that were taken during corrective heart surgery supplied the thymus tissue. Within thymic and blood repertoires, V and J gene usage appeared to be biased. Related work found strong thymic repertoire overlap between unrelated individuals.

Sequenced sample: thymocytes. This chain connects TRBV28 to TRBJ2-7; D possibly corresponds to TRBD1 (7 bases). The sequence came from a boy under two years old with a congenital heart defect. The CDR3 sequence is CASRYSGGMDEQYF. The CDR3 DNA reads TGTGCCAGCAGGTACTCAGGGGGGATGGACGAGCAGTACTTC.